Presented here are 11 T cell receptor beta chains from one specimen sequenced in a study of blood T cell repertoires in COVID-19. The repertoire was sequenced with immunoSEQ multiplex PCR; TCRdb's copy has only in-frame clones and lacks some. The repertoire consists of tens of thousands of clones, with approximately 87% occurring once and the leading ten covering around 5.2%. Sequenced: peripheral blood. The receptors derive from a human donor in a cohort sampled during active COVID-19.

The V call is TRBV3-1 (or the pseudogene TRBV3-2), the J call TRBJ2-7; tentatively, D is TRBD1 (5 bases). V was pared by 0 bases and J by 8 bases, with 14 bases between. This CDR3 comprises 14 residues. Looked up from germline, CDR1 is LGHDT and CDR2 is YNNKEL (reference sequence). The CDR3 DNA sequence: TGTGCCAGCAGCCAAGAACCCGGGCAGGGCAAGCAGTACTTC. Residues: CASSQEPGQGKQYF.

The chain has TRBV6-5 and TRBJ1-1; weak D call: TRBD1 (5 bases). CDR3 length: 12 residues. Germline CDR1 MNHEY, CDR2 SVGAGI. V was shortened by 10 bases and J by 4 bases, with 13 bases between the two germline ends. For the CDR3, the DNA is TGTGCCACGGCACGGGGGGGCACTGAAGCTTTCTTT. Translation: CATARGGTEAFF.

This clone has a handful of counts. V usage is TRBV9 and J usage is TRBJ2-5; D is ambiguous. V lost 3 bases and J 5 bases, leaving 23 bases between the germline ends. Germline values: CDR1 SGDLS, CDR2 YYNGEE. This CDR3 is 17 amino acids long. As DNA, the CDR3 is TGTGCCAGCAGCGACATCTCAAAAATACCAGGTCGGGAGACCCAGTACTTC. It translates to CASSDISKIPGRETQYF.

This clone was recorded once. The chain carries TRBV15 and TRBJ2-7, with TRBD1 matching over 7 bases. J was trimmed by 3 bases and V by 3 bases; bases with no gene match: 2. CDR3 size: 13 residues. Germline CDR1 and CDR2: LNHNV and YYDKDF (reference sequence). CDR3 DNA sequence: TGTGCCACCAGCAGCAGGGACAGCTACGAGCAGTACTTC. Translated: CATSSRDSYEQYF.

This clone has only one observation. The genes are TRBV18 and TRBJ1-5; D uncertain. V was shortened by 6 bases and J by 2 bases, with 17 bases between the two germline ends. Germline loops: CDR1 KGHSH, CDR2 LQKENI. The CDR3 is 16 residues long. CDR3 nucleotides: TGTGCCAGCTCCCTCGATGCCTCCTATGGCAATCAGCCCCAGCATTTT. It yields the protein CASSLDASYGNQPQHF.

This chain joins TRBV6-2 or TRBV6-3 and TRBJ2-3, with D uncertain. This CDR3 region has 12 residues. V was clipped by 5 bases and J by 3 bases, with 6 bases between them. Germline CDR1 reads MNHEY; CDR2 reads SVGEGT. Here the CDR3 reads CASSPTTDTQYF. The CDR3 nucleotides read TGTGCCAGCAGTCCGACAACAGATACGCAGTATTTT.

In DNA, the CDR3 is TGTGCCAGCAGCTTAGCGAGATTATCTGGGGCCAACGTCCTGACTTTC. It codes for CASSLARLSGANVLTF. The gene calls are TRBV7-8 and TRBJ2-6; D unresolved. Per germline, CDR1 SGHVS and CDR2 FQNEAQ. The CDR3 length is 16 residues. With 0 bases removed from V and 1 base from J, the gap between germline ends came to 7 bases.

The CDR3 region has the DNA TGTGCCAGCAGTTACGTTAAGGGGGGGGCGGACACTGAAGCTTTCTTT. It codes for CASSYVKGGADTEAFF. The chain has TRBV6-2 or TRBV6-3 and TRBJ1-1, with TRBD1 as a possible D gene (6 bases). CDR3 size: 16 residues. Trimming removed 2 bases at V and 3 bases at J, with 16 bases between. Germline lookup yields CDR1 MNHEY and CDR2 SVGEGT.

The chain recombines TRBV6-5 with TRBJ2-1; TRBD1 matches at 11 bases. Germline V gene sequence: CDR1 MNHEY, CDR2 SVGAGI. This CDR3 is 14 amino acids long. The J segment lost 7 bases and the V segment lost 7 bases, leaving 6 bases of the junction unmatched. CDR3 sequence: CASNRDRGGNEQFF. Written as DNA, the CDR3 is TGTGCCAGCAACCGGGACAGGGGGGGAAATGAGCAGTTCTTC.

The CDR3 bases are TGTGCCAGCCTCAAGGACAGGGAGGGTATCGAAGCTTTCTTT. Translating gives CASLKDREGIEAFF. The chain employs TRBV19 and TRBJ1-1; 8 nucleotides agree with TRBD1. CDR1 is LNHDA and CDR2 is SQIVND in the germline V gene (reference sequence). The CDR3 runs 14 residues. J lost 8 bases, V lost 9 bases, and 14 bases had no gene match.

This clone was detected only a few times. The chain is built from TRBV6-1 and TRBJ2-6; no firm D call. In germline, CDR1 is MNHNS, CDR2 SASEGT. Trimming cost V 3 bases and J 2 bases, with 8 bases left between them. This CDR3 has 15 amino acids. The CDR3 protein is CASSELVAGANVLTF. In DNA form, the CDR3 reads TGTGCCAGCAGTGAGTTGGTAGCTGGGGCCAACGTCCTGACTTTC.